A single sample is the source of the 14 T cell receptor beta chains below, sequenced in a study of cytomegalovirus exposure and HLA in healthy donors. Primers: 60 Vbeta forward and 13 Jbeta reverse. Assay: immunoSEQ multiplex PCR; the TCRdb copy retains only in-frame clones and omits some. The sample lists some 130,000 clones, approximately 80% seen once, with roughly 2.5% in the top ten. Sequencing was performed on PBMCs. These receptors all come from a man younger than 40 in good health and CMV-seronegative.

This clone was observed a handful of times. The CDR3 region has the DNA TGTGCCGTCCGGGATGAAGGGGGCTATGGAAACACCATATATTTT. Protein: CAVRDEGGYGNTIYF. The chain combines TRBV6-5 with TRBJ1-3; TRBD1 aligns across 7 bases. Trimming removed 11 bases from V and 3 bases from J; junction bases left unmatched: 13. The CDR3 spans 15 residues. From germline, CDR1 is MNHEY and CDR2 SVGAGI.

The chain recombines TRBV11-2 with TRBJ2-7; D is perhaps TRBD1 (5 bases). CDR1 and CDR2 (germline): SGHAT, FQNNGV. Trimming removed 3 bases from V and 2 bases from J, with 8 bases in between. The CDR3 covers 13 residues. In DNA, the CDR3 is TGTGCCAGCAGCTTGGACATCACCTACGAGCAGTACTTC. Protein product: CASSLDITYEQYF.

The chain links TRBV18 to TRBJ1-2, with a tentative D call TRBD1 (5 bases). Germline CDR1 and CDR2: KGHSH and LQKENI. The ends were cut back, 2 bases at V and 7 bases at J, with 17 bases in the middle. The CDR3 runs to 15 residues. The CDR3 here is CASSPAGLQGGGYTF. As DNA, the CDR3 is TGTGCCAGCTCACCAGCAGGATTGCAGGGTGGTGGCTACACCTTC.

The CDR3 DNA reads TGTGCTAGTGGTTTGGTACATAAAACCTACGAGCAGTACTTC. It is translated as CASGLVHKTYEQYF. The V call is TRBV12-5, the J call TRBJ2-7; D not certain. Germline V CDR1 and CDR2: LGHNT, FRNRAP. This CDR3 comprises 14 residues. The ends were cut back, 0 bases at V and 2 bases at J, with 8 bases in the middle. The variable domain in full, completed from reference TRBV12-5 and TRBJ2-7, reads DARVTQTPRHKVTEMGQEVTMRCQPILGHNTVFWYRQTMMQGLELLAYFRNRAPLDDSGMPKDRFSAEMPDATLATLKIQPSEPRDSAVYFCASGLVHKTYEQYFGPGTRLTVT.

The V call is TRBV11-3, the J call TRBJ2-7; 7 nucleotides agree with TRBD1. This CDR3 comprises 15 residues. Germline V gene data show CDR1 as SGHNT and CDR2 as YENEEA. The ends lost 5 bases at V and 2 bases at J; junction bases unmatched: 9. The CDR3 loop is CASSEASGTAYEQYF. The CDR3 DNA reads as TGTGCCAGCAGCGAGGCTTCCGGGACAGCCTACGAGCAGTACTTC. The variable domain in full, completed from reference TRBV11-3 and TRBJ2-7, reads EAGVVQSPRYKIIEKKQPVAFWCNPISGHNTLYWYLQNLGQGPELLIRYENEEAVDDSQLPKDRFSAERLKGVDSTLKIQPAELGDSAVYLCASSEASGTAYEQYFGPGTRLTVT.

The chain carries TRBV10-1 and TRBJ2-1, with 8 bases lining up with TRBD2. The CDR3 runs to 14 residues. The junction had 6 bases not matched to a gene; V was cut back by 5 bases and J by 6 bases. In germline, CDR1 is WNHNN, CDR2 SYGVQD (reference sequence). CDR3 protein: CASSPGGDRNEQFF. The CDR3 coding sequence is TGCGCCAGCAGTCCGGGGGGGGATCGCAATGAGCAGTTCTTC.

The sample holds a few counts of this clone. The CDR3 sequence is CASSLTGAEAFF. CDR3 coding DNA: TGTGCCAGCAGCTTAACCGGGGCTGAAGCTTTCTTT. The chain links TRBV7-9 to TRBJ1-1; D gene unclear. The length of the CDR3 is 12 residues. The V and J ends lost 2 bases and 6 bases respectively, with 7 bases between them. Germline V CDR1 and CDR2: SEHNR, FQNEAQ (reference sequence).

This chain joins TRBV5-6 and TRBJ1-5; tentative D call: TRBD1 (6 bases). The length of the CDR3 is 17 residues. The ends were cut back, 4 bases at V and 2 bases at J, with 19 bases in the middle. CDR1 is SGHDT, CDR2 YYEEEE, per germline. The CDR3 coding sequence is TGTGCCAGCAGCCGGGGGGCAGGGGAGGCTCGCAATCAGCCCCAGCATTTT. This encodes CASSRGAGEARNQPQHF.

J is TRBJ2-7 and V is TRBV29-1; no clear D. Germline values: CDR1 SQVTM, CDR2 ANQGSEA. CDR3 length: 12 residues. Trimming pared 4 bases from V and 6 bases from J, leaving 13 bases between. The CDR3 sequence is CSVVGLPGEQYF. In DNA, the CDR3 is TGCAGCGTTGTTGGCCTCCCGGGCGAGCAGTACTTC.

The CDR3 region is CASSLNVRGSTGELFF. In nucleotides, the CDR3 is TGTGCCAGCAGCTTAAATGTCAGGGGATCAACCGGGGAGCTGTTTTTT. The genes are TRBV7-8 and TRBJ2-2; weak D call: TRBD1 (6 bases). The V end was cut by 2 bases, the J end by 5 bases, with 15 bases between. Germline V gives CDR1 SGHVS, CDR2 FQNEAQ. This CDR3 contains 16 residues.

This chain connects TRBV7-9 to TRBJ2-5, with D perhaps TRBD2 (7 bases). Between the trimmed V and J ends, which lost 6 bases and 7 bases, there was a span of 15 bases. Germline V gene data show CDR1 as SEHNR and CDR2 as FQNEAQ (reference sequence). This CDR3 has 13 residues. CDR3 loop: CASRGGAAGTQYF. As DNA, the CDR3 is TGTGCCAGCAGGGGGGGGGCAGCCGGGACCCAGTACTTC.

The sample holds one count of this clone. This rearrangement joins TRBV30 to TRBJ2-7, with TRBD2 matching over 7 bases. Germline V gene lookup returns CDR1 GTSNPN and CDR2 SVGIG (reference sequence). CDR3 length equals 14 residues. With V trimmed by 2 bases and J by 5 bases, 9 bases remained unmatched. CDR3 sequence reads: CAWSRGEVGNEQYF. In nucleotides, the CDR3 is TGTGCCTGGAGTCGGGGGGAGGTTGGGAACGAGCAGTACTTC.

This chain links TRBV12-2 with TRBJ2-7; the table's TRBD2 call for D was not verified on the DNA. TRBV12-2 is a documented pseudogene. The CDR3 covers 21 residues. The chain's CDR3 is CASRLAGTSGLKVGESYEQYF. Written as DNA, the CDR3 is TGTGCAAGTCGCTTAGCGGGGACTAGCGGACTTAAAGTGGGCGAATCCTACGAGCAGTACTTC.

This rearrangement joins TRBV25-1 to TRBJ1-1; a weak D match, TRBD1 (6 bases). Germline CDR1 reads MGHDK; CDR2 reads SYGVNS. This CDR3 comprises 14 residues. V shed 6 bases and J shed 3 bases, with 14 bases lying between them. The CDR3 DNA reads TGTGCCAGCAGACCGGACAGCGTTCACACTGAAGCTTTCTTT. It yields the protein CASRPDSVHTEAFF. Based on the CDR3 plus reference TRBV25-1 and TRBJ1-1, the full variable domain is EADIYQTPRYLVIGTGKKITLECSQTMGHDKMYWYQQDPGMELHLIHYSYGVNSTEKGDLSSESTVSRIRTEHFPLTLESARPSHTSQYLCASRPDSVHTEAFFGQGTRLTVV.